This is a list of T cell receptor beta chains from one sample in a study of blood T cell repertoires in COVID-19. The protocol was immunoSEQ multiplex PCR, while the TCRdb copy is restricted to in-frame clones and leaves out a portion. The sample includes more than 90,000 clones, over 80% of them seen just once. Input material: peripheral blood. These TCRs come from a man aged 45 to 65 with acute or convalescent COVID-19. Both conserved end residues are part of each CDR3. Each record gives: J gene, clone size, D gene, V gene, CDR3 protein, CDR3 DNA. A D gene is named only where the DNA matches it firmly. Clone size is given for some rows only: seen once, a few or many times, or a class if the clone is expanded.

J gene: TRBJ2-1
clone size: -
D gene: -
V gene: TRBV5-1
CDR3 protein: CASSLGAGDYNEQFF
CDR3 DNA: TGCGCCAGCAGCTTAGGGGCAGGAGATTACAATGAGCAGTTCTTC

J gene: TRBJ1-2
clone size: once
D gene: TRBD1
V gene: TRBV3-1/TRBV3-2
CDR3 protein: CASSPDRGQGTLNYGYTF
CDR3 DNA: TGTGCCAGCAGCCCAGACCGGGGACAGGGGACCTTAAACTATGGCTACACCTTC

J gene: TRBJ2-5
clone size: -
D gene: -
V gene: TRBV9
CDR3 protein: CASSASGLWAETQYF
CDR3 DNA: TGTGCCAGCAGCGCCAGCGGGCTGTGGGCAGAGACCCAGTACTTC

J gene: TRBJ2-3
clone size: -
D gene: TRBD2
V gene: TRBV6-1
CDR3 protein: CASSEWVGTSGLKDTQYF
CDR3 DNA: TGTGCCAGCAGTGAATGGGTGGGGACTAGCGGGCTTAAAGATACGCAGTATTTT

J gene: TRBJ1-1
clone size: -
D gene: -
V gene: TRBV19
CDR3 protein: CASSLDRSNTEAFF
CDR3 DNA: TGTGCCAGCTCCCTTGACAGGTCGAACACTGAAGCTTTCTTT

J gene: TRBJ2-2
clone size: few
D gene: TRBD1
V gene: TRBV7-2
CDR3 protein: CASSSLRDRTNTGELFF
CDR3 DNA: TGTGCCAGCAGCTCACTCCGGGACAGGACGAACACCGGGGAGCTGTTTTTT

J gene: TRBJ1-1
clone size: -
D gene: -
V gene: TRBV3-1/TRBV3-2
CDR3 protein: CASSPTLGGKGFF
CDR3 DNA: TGTGCCAGCAGCCCGACCCTGGGAGGGAAGGGCTTCTTT

J gene: TRBJ2-7
clone size: -
D gene: TRBD1
V gene: TRBV11-3
CDR3 protein: CASSPVRTGAVYEQYF
CDR3 DNA: TGTGCCAGCAGCCCAGTTCGGACAGGGGCGGTCTACGAGCAGTACTTC

J gene: TRBJ2-2
clone size: -
D gene: -
V gene: TRBV5-4
CDR3 protein: CASSPKGGAGSGELFF
CDR3 DNA: TGTGCCAGCAGCCCCAAGGGTGGGGCCGGGTCCGGGGAGCTGTTTTTT

J gene: TRBJ2-7
clone size: -
D gene: -
V gene: TRBV4-2
CDR3 protein: CASSPKDIRSSYEQYF
CDR3 DNA: TGTGCCAGCAGCCCGAAGGACATTCGTAGCTCCTACGAGCAGTACTTC

J gene: TRBJ1-2
clone size: -
D gene: -
V gene: TRBV21-1
CDR3 protein: CASSKEERESANYGYTF
CDR3 DNA: TGTGCCAGCAGCAAAGAGGAAAGGGAGTCAGCTAACTATGGCTACACCTTC

J gene: TRBJ1-6
clone size: -
D gene: -
V gene: TRBV28
CDR3 protein: CASSFSAMRAGSYNSPLHF
CDR3 DNA: TGTGCCAGCAGTTTTTCGGCGATGAGGGCGGGTTCCTATAATTCACCCCTCCACTTT

J gene: TRBJ2-1
clone size: -
D gene: TRBD2
V gene: TRBV6-5
CDR3 protein: CAGSGGSSYNEQFF
CDR3 DNA: TGTGCCGGCAGCGGGGGGAGCTCCTACAATGAGCAGTTCTTC

J gene: TRBJ2-2
clone size: -
D gene: -
V gene: TRBV19
CDR3 protein: CASTEGVAGELFF
CDR3 DNA: TGTGCCAGTACCGAGGGAGTGGCCGGGGAGCTGTTTTTT

J gene: TRBJ2-1
clone size: -
D gene: -
V gene: TRBV24-1
CDR3 protein: CATSDGAPAGLNNEQFF
CDR3 DNA: TGTGCCACCAGTGATGGGGCCCCGGCAGGGCTGAACAATGAGCAGTTCTTC

J gene: TRBJ2-6
clone size: -
D gene: TRBD1
V gene: TRBV6-6
CDR3 protein: CASSRGTGTPGANVLTF
CDR3 DNA: TGTGCCAGCAGTCGAGGGACAGGGACCCCTGGGGCCAACGTCCTGACTTTC

J gene: TRBJ1-1
clone size: -
D gene: -
V gene: TRBV12-5
CDR3 protein: CASGPRGFNTEAFF
CDR3 DNA: TGTGCTAGTGGTCCGAGGGGGTTCAACACTGAAGCTTTCTTT

J gene: TRBJ1-1
clone size: -
D gene: -
V gene: TRBV18
CDR3 protein: CASSPQSTEAFF
CDR3 DNA: TGTGCCAGCTCACCACAGAGCACTGAAGCTTTCTTT

J gene: TRBJ1-1
clone size: -
D gene: TRBD1
V gene: TRBV7-6
CDR3 protein: CATAARTGSNTEAFF
CDR3 DNA: TGTGCCACTGCGGCAAGGACAGGGAGTAACACTGAAGCTTTCTTT

J gene: TRBJ1-1
clone size: -
D gene: -
V gene: TRBV27
CDR3 protein: CASSLSQGWFSTEAFF
CDR3 DNA: TGTGCCAGCAGTTTATCCCAGGGATGGTTTTCCACTGAAGCTTTCTTT

J gene: TRBJ2-5
clone size: -
D gene: TRBD2
V gene: TRBV19
CDR3 protein: CASSPRALAGVETQYF
CDR3 DNA: TGTGCCAGTAGTCCCCGGGCTCTAGCGGGGGTAGAGACCCAGTACTTC

J gene: TRBJ1-5
clone size: -
D gene: TRBD1
V gene: TRBV30
CDR3 protein: CAWGQGARSQPRPQHF
CDR3 DNA: TGTGCCTGGGGACAGGGGGCACGAAGTCAGCCTCGGCCCCAGCATTTT

J gene: TRBJ2-7
clone size: once
D gene: -
V gene: TRBV7-7
CDR3 protein: CASAVGHDYEQYF
CDR3 DNA: TGTGCCAGCGCGGTAGGACACGATTACGAGCAGTACTTC

J gene: TRBJ2-7
clone size: -
D gene: -
V gene: TRBV7-6
CDR3 protein: CASSLVGSSLGNYEQYF
CDR3 DNA: TGTGCCAGCAGCTTAGTGGGGTCCTCCCTCGGGAACTACGAGCAGTACTTC

J gene: TRBJ1-5
clone size: -
D gene: TRBD1
V gene: TRBV19
CDR3 protein: CASTPGTGYQPQHF
CDR3 DNA: TGTGCCAGTACCCCCGGGACAGGGTATCAGCCCCAGCATTTT

J gene: TRBJ1-1
clone size: -
D gene: TRBD1
V gene: TRBV5-1
CDR3 protein: CASSRQGGTEAFF
CDR3 DNA: TGCGCCAGCAGCCGACAGGGCGGCACTGAAGCTTTCTTT

J gene: TRBJ1-6
clone size: -
D gene: -
V gene: TRBV5-6
CDR3 protein: CASSLSTVNSPLHF
CDR3 DNA: TGTGCCAGCAGCTTGTCCACGGTGAATTCACCCCTCCACTTT

J gene: TRBJ1-1
clone size: -
D gene: -
V gene: TRBV2
CDR3 protein: CASKDRRNTEAFF
CDR3 DNA: TGTGCCAGCAAGGACAGAAGGAACACTGAAGCTTTCTTT

J gene: TRBJ2-4
clone size: -
D gene: -
V gene: TRBV6-1
CDR3 protein: CASREGTKNIQYF
CDR3 DNA: TGTGCCAGCAGGGAGGGTACGAAAAACATTCAGTACTTC

J gene: TRBJ2-1
clone size: -
D gene: -
V gene: TRBV24-1
CDR3 protein: CATSDFAQGVEQFF
CDR3 DNA: TGTGCCACCAGTGATTTCGCACAGGGCGTTGAGCAGTTCTTC

J gene: TRBJ2-3
clone size: once
D gene: -
V gene: TRBV7-9
CDR3 protein: CASYVMRVTRDTQYF
CDR3 DNA: TGTGCCAGCTATGTTATGAGGGTTACTCGGGATACGCAGTATTTT

J gene: TRBJ2-5
clone size: -
D gene: TRBD1
V gene: TRBV2
CDR3 protein: CASHSGTGGRSRRETQYF
CDR3 DNA: TGTGCCAGCCACTCCGGGACAGGGGGAAGGTCGAGGCGAGAGACCCAGTACTTC

J gene: TRBJ2-4
clone size: once
D gene: -
V gene: TRBV19
CDR3 protein: CASSTRGVAKNIQYF
CDR3 DNA: TGTGCCAGTAGTACCCGGGGAGTAGCCAAAAACATTCAGTACTTC

J gene: TRBJ1-6
clone size: -
D gene: -
V gene: TRBV6-4
CDR3 protein: CASSEFRGNSPLHF
CDR3 DNA: TGTGCCAGCAGTGAATTCAGGGGTAATTCACCCCTCCACTTT

J gene: TRBJ2-7
clone size: -
D gene: TRBD1
V gene: TRBV19
CDR3 protein: CASSEPTGATYEQYF
CDR3 DNA: TGTGCCAGTAGTGAGCCTACAGGGGCCACCTACGAGCAGTACTTC

J gene: TRBJ1-6
clone size: -
D gene: -
V gene: TRBV11-2
CDR3 protein: CASSPTGKGELPLHF
CDR3 DNA: TGTGCCAGCAGCCCAACGGGAAAAGGCGAACTCCCCCTCCACTTT

J gene: TRBJ1-6
clone size: -
D gene: TRBD1
V gene: TRBV6-6
CDR3 protein: CASSQGQGRNSPLHF
CDR3 DNA: TGTGCCAGCAGCCAAGGACAGGGTCGTAATTCACCCCTCCACTTT

J gene: TRBJ1-3
clone size: -
D gene: TRBD1
V gene: TRBV5-1
CDR3 protein: CASRITTGGSGNTIYF
CDR3 DNA: TGCGCCAGCAGAATAACGACAGGGGGCAGTGGAAACACCATATATTTT

J gene: TRBJ1-4
clone size: -
D gene: -
V gene: TRBV12-3/TRBV12-4
CDR3 protein: CASSLGRQLFF
CDR3 DNA: TGTGCCAGCAGTTTAGGTCGACAGCTGTTTTTT

J gene: TRBJ2-1
clone size: -
D gene: -
V gene: TRBV11-2
CDR3 protein: CASSLGGPRNEQFF
CDR3 DNA: TGTGCCAGCAGCTTGGGGGGGCCGAGAAATGAGCAGTTCTTC

J gene: TRBJ2-5
clone size: -
D gene: TRBD2
V gene: TRBV7-9
CDR3 protein: CASSLGLAGEQETQYF
CDR3 DNA: TGTGCCAGCAGCTTGGGACTAGCGGGGGAGCAAGAGACCCAGTACTTC

J gene: TRBJ1-1
clone size: -
D gene: TRBD1
V gene: TRBV28
CDR3 protein: CASGTGVTEAFF
CDR3 DNA: TGTGCCAGCGGGACAGGGGTAACTGAAGCTTTCTTT

J gene: TRBJ2-1
clone size: -
D gene: TRBD2
V gene: TRBV7-2
CDR3 protein: CASSVSGAGSYNEQFF
CDR3 DNA: TGTGCCAGCAGCGTTAGCGGGGCCGGCTCCTACAATGAGCAGTTCTTC

J gene: TRBJ2-7
clone size: -
D gene: TRBD1
V gene: TRBV5-8
CDR3 protein: CASSTRGQHGAEQYF
CDR3 DNA: TGTGCCAGCAGCACAAGGGGACAGCATGGGGCCGAGCAGTACTTC

J gene: TRBJ1-1
clone size: -
D gene: TRBD1
V gene: TRBV7-9
CDR3 protein: CASSLLGTGPTEAFF
CDR3 DNA: TGTGCCAGCAGCCTCCTCGGGACAGGGCCCACTGAAGCTTTCTTT

J gene: TRBJ1-4
clone size: -
D gene: TRBD1
V gene: TRBV9
CDR3 protein: CASSVDRGRSEKLFF
CDR3 DNA: TGTGCCAGCAGCGTAGACAGGGGGAGGAGTGAAAAACTGTTTTTT

J gene: TRBJ1-2
clone size: -
D gene: -
V gene: TRBV5-1
CDR3 protein: CASSLGGSNYGYTF
CDR3 DNA: TGCGCCAGCAGCTTGGGGGGCAGTAACTATGGCTACACCTTC

J gene: TRBJ2-3
clone size: -
D gene: -
V gene: TRBV7-3
CDR3 protein: CASSLTAGDTQYF
CDR3 DNA: TGTGCCAGCAGCTTAACAGCGGGCGATACGCAGTATTTT

J gene: TRBJ1-5
clone size: once
D gene: -
V gene: TRBV19
CDR3 protein: CASSSHSNQPQHF
CDR3 DNA: TGTGCCAGTAGTTCACATAGCAATCAGCCCCAGCATTTT

J gene: TRBJ2-2
clone size: -
D gene: -
V gene: TRBV7-6
CDR3 protein: CASSPTDTGELFF
CDR3 DNA: TGTGCCAGCAGCCCGACAGACACCGGGGAGCTGTTTTTT

J gene: TRBJ2-2
clone size: -
D gene: TRBD2
V gene: TRBV5-1
CDR3 protein: CASSLTSGGRTGELFF
CDR3 DNA: TGCGCCAGCAGCTTGACTAGCGGGGGCCGCACCGGGGAGCTGTTTTTT

J gene: TRBJ2-7
clone size: -
D gene: TRBD1
V gene: TRBV7-6
CDR3 protein: CASSLGAETGIYEQYF
CDR3 DNA: TGTGCCAGCAGCTTGGGGGCCGAGACAGGGATCTACGAGCAGTACTTC

J gene: TRBJ2-7
clone size: once
D gene: TRBD1
V gene: TRBV27
CDR3 protein: CASSLSGTGSYEQYF
CDR3 DNA: TGTGCCAGCAGTTTATCCGGGACAGGCTCCTACGAGCAGTACTTC

J gene: TRBJ2-5
clone size: -
D gene: -
V gene: TRBV7-2
CDR3 protein: CASSFGGVWETQYF
CDR3 DNA: TGTGCCAGCAGCTTCGGCGGGGTGTGGGAGACCCAGTACTTC

J gene: TRBJ2-2
clone size: -
D gene: -
V gene: TRBV27
CDR3 protein: CATTGRVTGELFF
CDR3 DNA: TGTGCCACCACAGGACGTGTCACCGGGGAGCTGTTTTTT

J gene: TRBJ2-1
clone size: once
D gene: TRBD2
V gene: TRBV19
CDR3 protein: CASRTLAGAYNEQFF
CDR3 DNA: TGTGCCAGTAGAACCCTAGCGGGGGCGTACAATGAGCAGTTCTTC

J gene: TRBJ1-6
clone size: -
D gene: -
V gene: TRBV6-2/TRBV6-3
CDR3 protein: CASSPSLAQSSYNSPLHF
CDR3 DNA: TGTGCCAGCAGCCCGAGTTTGGCACAGAGCTCCTATAATTCACCCCTCCACTTT